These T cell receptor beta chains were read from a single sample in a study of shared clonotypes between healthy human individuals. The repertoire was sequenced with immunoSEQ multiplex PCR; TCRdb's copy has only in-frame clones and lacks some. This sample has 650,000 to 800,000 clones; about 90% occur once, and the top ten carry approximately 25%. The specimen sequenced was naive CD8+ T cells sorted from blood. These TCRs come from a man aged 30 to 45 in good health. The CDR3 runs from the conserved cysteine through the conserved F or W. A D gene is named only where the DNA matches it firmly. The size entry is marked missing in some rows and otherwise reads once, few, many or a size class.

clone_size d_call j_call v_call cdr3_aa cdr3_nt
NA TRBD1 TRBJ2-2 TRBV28 CASSLRTGVAGELFF TGTGCCAGCAGTTTAAGGACAGGGGTCGCCGGGGAGCTGTTTTTT
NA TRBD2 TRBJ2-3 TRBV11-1 CASIQGLAGPKDTQYF TGTGCCAGCATCCAAGGGCTAGCGGGACCCAAAGATACGCAGTATTTT
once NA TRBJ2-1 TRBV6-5 CASSSDQGMIYNEQFF TGTGCCAGCAGTTCTGATCAGGGGATGATCTACAATGAGCAGTTCTTC
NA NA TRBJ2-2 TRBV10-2 CAGQRANTGELFF TGCGCCGGACAAAGAGCGAACACCGGGGAGCTGTTTTTT
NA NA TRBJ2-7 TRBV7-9 CASSPRADGLSYEQYF TGTGCCAGCAGCCCGCGGGCGGATGGCTTAAGCTACGAGCAGTACTTC
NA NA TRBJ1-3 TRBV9 CASGGNTIYF TGTGCCAGCGGGGGAAACACCATATATTTT
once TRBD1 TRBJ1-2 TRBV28 CASSPTGGNYGYTF TGTGCCAGCAGTCCTACAGGGGGGAACTATGGCTACACCTTC
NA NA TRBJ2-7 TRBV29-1 CSVENRVDEQYF TGCAGCGTTGAAAACAGGGTGGACGAGCAGTACTTC
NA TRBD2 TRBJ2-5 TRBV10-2 CASSDWLAGAPGETQYF TGCGCCAGCAGTGACTGGCTAGCGGGAGCCCCGGGGGAGACCCAGTACTTC
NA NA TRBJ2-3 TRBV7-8 CASSLAEGNTDTQYF TGTGCCAGCAGCTTAGCGGAGGGTAACACAGATACGCAGTATTTT
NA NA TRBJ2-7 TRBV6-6 CASSFDRTYEQYF TGTGCCAGCAGTTTCGACAGAACCTACGAGCAGTACTTC
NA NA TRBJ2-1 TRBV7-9 CASSPGVSSYNEQFF TGTGCCAGCAGCCCCGGGGTAAGCTCCTACAATGAGCAGTTCTTC
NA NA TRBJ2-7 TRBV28 CASSFLFEQYF TGTGCCAGCAGTTTCCTCTTCGAGCAGTACTTC
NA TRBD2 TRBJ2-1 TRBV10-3 CAISKTSGRASDEQFF TGTGCCATCAGCAAAACTAGCGGGAGGGCCTCGGATGAGCAGTTCTTC
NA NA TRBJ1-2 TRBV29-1 CSVEDRGYGYTF TGCAGCGTTGAAGACCGGGGCTATGGCTACACCTTC
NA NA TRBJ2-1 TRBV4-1 CASSQDGLGGEQFF TGCGCCAGCAGCCAAGATGGGCTCGGGGGTGAGCAGTTCTTC
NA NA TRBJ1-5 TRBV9 CASSVAGARGQPQHF TGTGCCAGCAGCGTAGCTGGTGCCCGGGGGCAGCCCCAGCATTTT
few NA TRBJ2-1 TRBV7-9 CASSLALSSYNEQFF TGTGCCAGCAGCTTAGCCTTGAGTTCCTACAATGAGCAGTTCTTC
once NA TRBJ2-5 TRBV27 CASSLGGRLSETQYF TGTGCCAGCAGTTTAGGGGGGCGTCTGAGCGAGACCCAGTACTTC
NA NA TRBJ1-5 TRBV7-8 CASSSRGTQGSNQPQHF TGTGCCAGCAGCTCAAGGGGGACACAGGGCAGCAATCAGCCCCAGCATTTT
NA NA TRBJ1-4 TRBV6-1 CASSEEFRRLFF TGTGCCAGCAGTGAAGAGTTCAGGAGACTGTTTTTT
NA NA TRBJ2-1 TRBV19 CASSIPGLNNEQFF TGTGCCAGTAGTATCCCGGGACTTAACAATGAGCAGTTCTTC
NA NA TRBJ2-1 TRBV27 CASSLGQVAYNEQFF TGTGCCAGCAGCTTAGGGCAGGTCGCTTACAATGAGCAGTTCTTC
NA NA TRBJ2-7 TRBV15 CATSGSFPDSYEQYF TGTGCCACCAGCGGCTCATTTCCGGACTCCTACGAGCAGTACTTC
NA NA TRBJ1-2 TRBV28 CASSSPKVGANYGYTF TGTGCCAGCAGTTCTCCTAAAGTCGGCGCTAACTATGGCTACACCTTC
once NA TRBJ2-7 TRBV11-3 CASSYSGKPYEQYF TGTGCCAGCAGCTATAGCGGAAAACCCTACGAGCAGTACTTC
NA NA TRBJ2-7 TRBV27 CASSLYPSREQYF TGTGCCAGCAGTCTATACCCCTCTCGAGAGCAGTACTTC
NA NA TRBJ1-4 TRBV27 CASGREGEKLFF TGTGCCAGCGGTAGGGAGGGCGAAAAACTGTTTTTT
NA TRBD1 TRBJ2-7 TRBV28 CASSPKGRGLGEQYF TGTGCCAGCAGTCCCAAGGGCAGGGGGCTGGGGGAGCAGTACTTC
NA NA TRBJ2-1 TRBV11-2 CASSLSPMGAESRFF TGTGCCAGCAGCTTATCACCCATGGGAGCGGAGTCGCGGTTCTTC
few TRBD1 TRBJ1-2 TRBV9 CASSATEDRSYGYTF TGTGCCAGCAGCGCGACCGAGGACAGGTCCTATGGCTACACCTTC
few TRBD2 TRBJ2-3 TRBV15 CATSTLGLAGSTDTQYF TGTGCCACCAGCACCTTAGGACTAGCGGGAAGCACAGATACGCAGTATTTT
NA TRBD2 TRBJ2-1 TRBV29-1 CSVEGPAGGLYNEQFF TGCAGCGTTGAAGGGCCAGCGGGAGGCTTGTACAATGAGCAGTTCTTC
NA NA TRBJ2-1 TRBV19 CASSIAGENEQFF TGTGCCAGTAGTATTGCTGGGGAGAATGAGCAGTTCTTC
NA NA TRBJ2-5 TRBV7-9 CASSSYSTGQETQYF TGTGCCAGCAGCTCTTATTCGACAGGCCAAGAGACCCAGTACTTC
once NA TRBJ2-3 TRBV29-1 CSVALIGDTQYF TGCAGCGTGGCCCTGATAGGAGATACGCAGTATTTT
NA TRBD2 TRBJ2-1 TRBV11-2 CASSILGTTYNEQFF TGTGCCAGCAGCATTCTCGGGACTACGTACAATGAGCAGTTCTTC
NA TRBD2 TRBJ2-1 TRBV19 CASSISGSSSYNEQFF TGTGCCAGTAGTATAAGCGGGAGTAGTTCCTACAATGAGCAGTTCTTC
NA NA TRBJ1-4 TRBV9 CASSVGDVTNEKLFF TGTGCCAGCAGCGTGGGGGATGTGACTAATGAAAAACTGTTTTTT
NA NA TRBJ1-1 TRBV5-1 CASSLYGSTNTEAFF TGCGCCAGCAGCTTGTACGGGAGTACCAACACTGAAGCTTTCTTT
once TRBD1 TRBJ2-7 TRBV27 CASSYAETGDYEQYF TGTGCCAGCAGTTACGCCGAGACAGGGGATTACGAGCAGTACTTC
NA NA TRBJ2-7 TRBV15 CATKSSVHPRPYEQYF TGTGCCACCAAATCTAGCGTACATCCCAGGCCCTACGAGCAGTACTTC
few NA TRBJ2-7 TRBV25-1 CASSVSYEQYF TGTGCCAGCAGTGTCTCCTACGAGCAGTACTTC